What follows are 29 T cell receptor beta chains derived from one specimen sequenced in a study of T cells after yellow fever vaccination. TCRdb reprocessed the 5' RACE reads with MiXCR, giving one entry per CDR3 protein. The sample yields 550,000 or so distinct CDR3 sequences, about 19% seen once. The sequenced sample was PBMCs, obtained 15 days after the yellow fever booster vaccination. These receptor sequences come from a young man who received the YFV17D yellow fever vaccine.

The rearrangement uses TRBV6-2 or TRBV6-3 and TRBJ2-1; maybe TRBD2 (7 bases). The germline V gene has CDR1 MNHEY and CDR2 SVGEGT. The V end lost 7 bases, the J end lost 10 bases, and 17 bases lay between the germline ends. This CDR3 is built from 13 residues. CDR3 nucleotide sequence: TGTGCCAGCACCCTAGGGGGGGTCGGCGAGCAGTTCTTC. It encodes CASTLGGVGEQFF.

The V and J genes are TRBV5-1 and TRBJ2-1, with no clear D. Germline CDR1 and CDR2: SGHRS and YFSETQ. V shed 3 bases and J shed 0 bases, with 13 bases lying between them. The CDR3 totals 16 residues. DNA for the CDR3: TGCGCCAGCAGCTCACGGTGGAGCAGCTCCTACAATGAGCAGTTCTTC. It specifies CASSSRWSSSYNEQFF.

This clonotype was observed a handful of times. The genes are TRBV20-1 and TRBJ2-7; 10 bases are shared with TRBD2. The V and J ends lost 3 bases and 5 bases, in that order; junction bases with no gene match: 7. There are 14 residues in the CDR3. Germline V gives CDR1 DFQATT, CDR2 SNEGSKA (reference sequence). CDR3 coding DNA: TGCAGTGCTAGTGGGGCTAGCGGGAGCGACGAGCAGTACTTC. Its protein product is CSASGASGSDEQYF.

In its sample, this clonotype was seen a few times. In DNA, the CDR3 is TGTGCCAGCAGTTTGACAGGAGCTCTCTCTGGGGCCAACGTCCTGACTTTC. Translating it yields CASSLTGALSGANVLTF. This chain uses TRBV28 with TRBJ2-6; possible D gene TRBD1, 6 bases. The germline V gene has CDR1 MDHEN and CDR2 SYDVKM. Trimming shortened V by 3 bases and J by 0 bases, and 12 bases separated the two germline ends. The length of the CDR3 is 17 residues.

In nucleotides, the CDR3 is TGTGCCAGCAGTATTCCCCTCCACGTCAATTACATTCAGTACTTC. Translating it yields CASSIPLHVNYIQYF. This rearrangement joins TRBV27 to TRBJ2-4, with no clear D. The V end lost 5 bases, the J end lost 8 bases, and 19 bases lay between the germline ends. The CDR3 contains 15 residues. Germline CDR1 and CDR2: MNHEY and SMNVEV (reference sequence).

The chain's CDR3 is CASGEGRNTEAFF. Written as DNA, the CDR3 is TGTGCCAGCGGGGAAGGGCGGAACACTGAAGCTTTCTTT. The chain joins TRBV12-3 or TRBV12-4 to TRBJ1-1; D is uncertain. Trimming removed 8 bases from V and 1 base from J, with 11 bases in between. The CDR3 is 13 amino acids.

This clonotype has a handful of counts. J is TRBJ2-3 and V is TRBV14; the match to TRBD2 covers 7 bases. The CDR3 is 15 residues long. Germline CDR1 SGHDN, CDR2 FVKESK. J lost 2 bases, V lost 3 bases, and 5 bases had no gene match. CDR3 DNA: TGTGCCAGCAGCCAGACGCTAGCGGTCACAGATACGCAGTATTTT. This sequence encodes CASSQTLAVTDTQYF.

The chain joins TRBV7-6 to TRBJ2-7; D ambiguous. Trimming left V 5 bases short and J 0 bases short, with 11 bases between. Germline V gene sequence: CDR1 SGHVS, CDR2 FNYEAQ. This CDR3 has 14 residues. This CDR3 is CASSPSLGSYEQYF. The CDR3 DNA reads TGTGCCAGCAGCCCCAGCCTGGGCTCCTACGAGCAGTACTTC.

This clonotype was seen a handful of times. The gene calls are TRBV20-1 and TRBJ1-6, with a weak D call TRBD1 (5 bases). Germline CDR1 and CDR2: DFQATT and SNEGSKA (reference sequence). CDR3 length equals 17 residues. Trimming left V 0 bases short and J 7 bases short, with 19 bases between. The CDR3 region has the DNA TGCAGTGCTAGAGATGAGCAGGGAATAGTAGGGAATTCACCCCTCCACTTT. Its translation: CSARDEQGIVGNSPLHF.

This clonotype has a handful of counts. The chain uses TRBV2 and TRBJ1-6, with D possibly being TRBD1 (5 bases). The CDR3 totals 15 residues. Looked up from germline, CDR1 is SNHLY and CDR2 is FYNNEI. The V end lost 0 bases, the J end lost 7 bases, and 10 bases lay between the germline ends. The DNA for the CDR3 is TGTGCCAGCAGTGAAGCACAAGGGACCAATTCACCCCTCCACTTT. Encoded protein: CASSEAQGTNSPLHF.

J is TRBJ2-7 and V is TRBV4-3; 8 bases are a match to TRBD1. The CDR3 runs 16 residues. Germline loops: CDR1 LGHNA, CDR2 YSLEER. The V segment lost 1 base and the J segment 2 bases; nucleotides outside the gene matches: 7. In nucleotides, the CDR3 is TGCGCCAGCAGCCAAGTCGTGGGACAGGATACCTACGAGCAGTACTTC. Translating gives CASSQVVGQDTYEQYF.

This clonotype came up a few times. The chain uses TRBV12-3 or TRBV12-4 and TRBJ2-3, with 8 bases identical to TRBD1. The CDR3 has 12 amino acids. The V and J ends lost 8 bases and 6 bases, in that order; junction bases with no gene match: 4. The DNA for the CDR3 is TGTGCCAGCGGACAGGGTTTGGATACGCAGTATTTT. Translating gives CASGQGLDTQYF.

Note on this clonotype: This could be a read error, since a much larger clone is one nucleotide away. The chain has TRBV30 and TRBJ2-7; D gene unclear. Germline V gene sequence: CDR1 GTSNPN, CDR2 SVGIG (reference sequence). Trimming took off 8 bases at V and 2 bases at J, with 10 bases between the two ends. This CDR3 is 11 amino acids long. The CDR3 loop is CAPEGPYEQYF. Written as DNA, the CDR3 is TGTGCCCCCGAAGGTCCCTACGAGCAGTACTTC.

V and J are TRBV12-3 or TRBV12-4 and TRBJ2-3; D gene ambiguous. The length of the CDR3 is 14 residues. Trimming cost V 6 bases and J 3 bases, with 13 bases left between them. This chain's CDR3 is CASRHTGTTDTQYF. CDR3 in DNA: TGTGCCAGCAGACATACCGGTACTACAGATACGCAGTATTTT.

The V gene is TRBV5-6, the J gene TRBJ2-3, with TRBD1 as a possible D gene (6 bases). CDR3 length: 14 residues. V was trimmed by 4 bases and J by 6 bases, leaving 15 bases between them. Germline V gene data show CDR1 as SGHDT and CDR2 as YYEEEE. The CDR3 sequence is CASSRGLTGDTQYF. Written as DNA, the CDR3 is TGTGCCAGCAGCCGGGGATTGACAGGCGATACGCAGTATTTT.

The gene calls are TRBV9 and TRBJ2-2; tentative D call: TRBD2 (5 bases). Trimming removed 0 bases at V and 3 bases at J, with 12 bases between. The V gene's germline CDR1 is SGDLS and CDR2 YYNGEE. This CDR3 contains 16 residues. CDR3 sequence reads: CASSVGAGSYTGELFF. CDR3 bases: TGTGCCAGCAGCGTAGGTGCGGGCTCCTACACCGGGGAGCTGTTTTTT. The variable domain in full, with the rest retrieved from reference TRBV9 and TRBJ2-2, is DSGVTQTPKHLITATGQRVTLRCSPRSGDLSVYWYQQSLDQGLQFLIQYYNGEERAKGNILERFSAQQFPDLHSELNLSSLELGDSALYFCASSVGAGSYTGELFFGEGSRLTVL.

The chain uses TRBV19 and TRBJ2-5, with D tentatively TRBD1 (7 bases). The V gene's germline CDR1 is LNHDA and CDR2 SQIVND (reference sequence). V lost 5 bases and J lost 1, with 14 bases in between. The CDR3 runs to 15 residues. The CDR3 sequence is CASSSGGQFQETQYF. CDR3 coding DNA: TGTGCCAGTAGTTCCGGGGGACAGTTCCAAGAGACCCAGTACTTC.

The chain uses TRBV7-2 and TRBJ2-3; D gene uncertain. The CDR3 contains 15 residues. The V end was cut by 4 bases, the J end by 0 bases, with 11 bases between. CDR1 and CDR2 (germline): SGHTA, FQGNSA. Written as DNA, the CDR3 is TGTGCCAGCAGCTCCTTAGTAGCTAGCACAGATACGCAGTATTTT. Translating it yields CASSSLVASTDTQYF.

The CDR3 nucleotides read TGCGCCAGCAGCCAAGAGACTGACAATGAGCAGTTCTTC. Protein: CASSQETDNEQFF. This chain uses TRBV4-1 with TRBJ2-1; D uncertain. The CDR3 spans 13 residues. Trimming shortened V by 0 bases and J by 5 bases, and 5 bases separated the two germline ends. CDR1 and CDR2 (germline): MGHRA, YSYEKL.

This clonotype turned up a few times. The rearrangement uses TRBV4-3 and TRBJ2-3; possible D gene TRBD2, 6 bases. CDR3 size: 13 residues. Germline loops: CDR1 LGHNA, CDR2 YSLEER. The V and J ends lost 0 bases and 10 bases respectively, with 11 bases between them. The CDR3 DNA follows: TGCGCCAGCAGCCAAGATAGGGCTAGCGCGCAGTATTTT. Residues: CASSQDRASAQYF.

The V and J genes are TRBV11-2 and TRBJ2-7; D is perhaps TRBD2 (6 bases). The CDR3 sequence is 16 residues long. Trimming took off 5 bases at V and 8 bases at J, with 25 bases between the two ends. Germline V gene data show CDR1 as SGHAT and CDR2 as FQNNGV. The CDR3 DNA reads as TGTGCCAGCAGCCAAGGGATCGAACTGGGGGGTTCAAAGCAGTACTTC. Its protein is CASSQGIELGGSKQYF.

CDR3 loop: CASSEGTGRYYGYTF. Written as DNA, the CDR3 is TGTGCCAGCAGTGAGGGGACAGGCCGCTACTATGGCTACACCTTC. V is TRBV6-1 and J is TRBJ1-2, with 8 bases matching TRBD1. The germline V gene has CDR1 MNHNS and CDR2 SASEGT. This CDR3 has 15 residues. With V trimmed by 3 bases and J by 3 bases, 6 bases remained unmatched.

The chain uses TRBV20-1 and TRBJ2-3, with TRBD2 matching 11 bases. The CDR3 extends over 15 amino acids. The V and J ends lost 1 base and 2 bases, in that order; junction bases with no gene match: 2. Germline CDR1 is DFQATT and CDR2 is SNEGSKA (reference sequence). CDR3 loop: CSARVLAGATDTQYF. The CDR3 DNA reads as TGCAGTGCTAGAGTACTAGCGGGAGCCACAGATACGCAGTATTTT.

This clonotype was recorded a few times. The chain recombines TRBV28 with TRBJ1-5; D ambiguous. V was pared by 2 bases and J by 10 bases, with 15 bases between. This CDR3 region has 14 residues. Germline values: CDR1 MDHEN, CDR2 SYDVKM. The CDR3 sequence is CASSLLSGISPQHF. The DNA for the CDR3 is TGTGCCAGCAGTTTACTCAGTGGCATCAGCCCCCAGCATTTT.

The J gene is TRBJ1-1, the V gene TRBV27; 8 bases agree with TRBD1. V was clipped by 8 bases and J by 8 bases; unmatched bases: 4. The CDR3 length is 11 residues. Germline V gene sequence: CDR1 MNHEY, CDR2 SMNVEV (reference sequence). The CDR3: CASYWDREAFF. The CDR3 DNA follows: TGTGCCAGCTATTGGGACAGGGAAGCTTTCTTT.

V gene TRBV12-3 or TRBV12-4 combines with J gene TRBJ2-2; 8 bases align to TRBD2. The CDR3 loop spans 14 amino acids. V gave up 4 bases and J gave up 4 bases; unmatched junction bases: 2. CDR3 bases: TGTGCCAGCAGTTCCGGGACTAGCACCGGGGAGCTGTTTTTT. Amino acids: CASSSGTSTGELFF.

V gene TRBV11-2 combines with J gene TRBJ2-2; D possibly matches TRBD1 or TRBD2 (5 bases each). V gave up 5 bases and J gave up 4 bases, with 14 bases separating them. The germline gives CDR1 SGHAT, CDR2 FQNNGV. This CDR3 has 15 residues. The DNA of the CDR3 is TGTGCCAGCAGCAAACTCGGGACGGTCACCGGGGAGCTGTTTTTT. It codes for CASSKLGTVTGELFF.

This chain uses TRBV5-1 with TRBJ2-1; 11 bases line up with TRBD2. The V gene's germline CDR1 is SGHRS and CDR2 YFSETQ. This CDR3 region has 14 residues. V lost 5 bases and J lost 5; bases outside the gene matches: 3. CDR3 region: CASSTSGSHNEQFF. The CDR3 DNA sequence: TGCGCCAGCAGTACTAGCGGGAGTCACAATGAGCAGTTCTTC.

This clonotype appeared a few times. This chain links TRBV18 with TRBJ2-2; D might be TRBD2 (5 bases). The germline gives CDR1 KGHSH, CDR2 LQKENI. The CDR3 sequence is 15 residues long. Trimming took 3 bases from V and 3 from J, leaving 11 bases between them. CDR3 coding DNA: TGTGCCAGCTCACCGCGGACGGACTACACCGGGGAGCTGTTTTTT. Protein sequence: CASSPRTDYTGELFF.